These 17 T cell receptor beta chains came from one sample sequenced in a study of follicular helper T cells after annual influenza vaccination. The data were produced by immunoSEQ multiplex PCR, yet TCRdb's version contains in-frame clones alone and is incomplete. The table has 6,500 to 7,000 clones, 82% seen once. Indicated time point: 2015-2016 season, 7 days after influenza vaccination. Sequencing used CXCR5- memory CD4+ T cells sorted from blood, obtained 7 days after influenza vaccination. Receptors were obtained from an adult who received the influenza vaccine.

This clone was recorded once. The V gene is TRBV9, the J gene TRBJ2-2, with 13 bases lining up with TRBD2. Per germline, CDR1 SGDLS and CDR2 YYNGEE. V dropped 4 bases and J dropped 2; count of bases not matched to a gene: 8. This CDR3 is built from 18 residues. CDR3 in amino acids: CASSPRLAGGYNTGELFF. The CDR3, as DNA: TGTGCCAGCAGCCCGAGACTAGCGGGGGGATATAACACCGGGGAGCTGTTTTTT.

The chain recombines TRBV12-2 with TRBJ1-1. TRBV12-2 is a known pseudogene. This CDR3 comprises 14 residues. CDR3 sequence (DNA): TGTGCAAGTCGGGGAGGGACGGCGAACACTGAAGCTTTCTTT. It is translated as CASRGGTANTEAFF.

The chain carries TRBV6-4 and TRBJ2-1; 9 nucleotides line up with TRBD2. This CDR3 is 15 amino acids long. CDR1 and CDR2 from the germline V gene are MRHNA and SNTAGT. J gave up 4 bases and V 7 bases, and 8 bases lay outside the gene matches. CDR3 loop: CASKLTSGTYNEQFF. In nucleotides, the CDR3 is TGTGCCAGCAAACTGACTAGCGGAACGTACAATGAGCAGTTCTTC.

This clone was seen a handful of times. The CDR3 DNA sequence: TGTGCCAGCAGCCAGGCCTCCTACGAGCAGTACTTC. It translates to CASSQASYEQYF. The rearrangement joins TRBV14 to TRBJ2-7; D remains ambiguous. CDR3 length equals 12 residues. The V end was cut by 3 bases, the J end by 0 bases, with 3 bases between. The germline CDR1 and CDR2 sequences are SGHDN and FVKESK. Using reference TRBV14 and TRBJ2-7 for the parts outside the CDR3, the full variable domain is EAGVTQFPSHSVIEKGQTVTLRCDPISGHDNLYWYRRVMGKEIKFLLHFVKESKQDESGMPNNRFLAERTGGTYSTLKVQPAELEDSGVYFCASSQASYEQYFGPGTRLTVT.

The rearrangement links TRBV18 to TRBJ2-2, with D possibly being TRBD1 (6 bases). This CDR3 has 15 residues. Trimming shortened V by 4 bases and J by 5 bases, and 14 bases separated the two germline ends. Germline V gene data show CDR1 as KGHSH and CDR2 as LQKENI. The CDR3 loop is CASSRDTSGTGELFF. The CDR3 DNA reads as TGTGCCAGCTCACGGGACACCTCAGGGACCGGGGAGCTGTTTTTT.

This chain uses TRBV19 with TRBJ2-3; TRBD1 matches 8 bases. The V gene end was trimmed by 4 bases and the J gene end by 2 bases; junction bases not matched to a gene: 5. Germline V gives CDR1 LNHDA, CDR2 SQIVND (reference sequence). This CDR3 is 15 amino acids long. The CDR3 region has the DNA TGTGCCAGTAGTAGGACAGGGCCCTACACAGATACGCAGTATTTT. Its protein is CASSRTGPYTDTQYF.

The rearrangement links TRBV9 to TRBJ1-1; TRBD1 might be the D (5 bases). Per germline, CDR1 SGDLS and CDR2 YYNGEE. This CDR3 contains 15 residues. The ends were cut back, 0 bases at V and 2 bases at J, with 11 bases in the middle. The CDR3: CASSVGVGVNTEAFF. The CDR3 coding sequence is TGTGCCAGCAGCGTAGGTGTAGGGGTCAACACTGAAGCTTTCTTT.

The chain combines TRBV7-9 with TRBJ1-4, with D possibly TRBD1 on 6 matching bases. The germline V gene has CDR1 SEHNR and CDR2 FQNEAQ (reference sequence). V was pared by 2 bases and J by 8 bases, with 15 bases between. The CDR3 extends over 15 amino acids. The CDR3 coding sequence is TGTGCCAGCAGCTTACCGGGGGGCGCTGGGGAAAAACTGTTTTTT. Translated: CASSLPGGAGEKLFF. Based on the CDR3 plus reference TRBV7-9 and TRBJ1-4, the full variable domain is DTGVSQNPRHKITKRGQNVTFRCDPISEHNRLYWYRQTLGQGPEFLTYFQNEAQLEKSRLLSDRFSAERPKGSFSTLEIQRTEQGDSAMYLCASSLPGGAGEKLFFGSGTQLSVL.

This clone showed up just once. The chain joins TRBV10-3 to TRBJ2-6, with 7 positions matching TRBD2. Germline CDR1 and CDR2: ENHRY and SYGVKD. Trimming took 10 bases from V and 0 from J; bases not matched to a gene: 12. The CDR3 runs 17 residues. The CDR3 here is CATAVGGSHSGANVLTF. CDR3 bases: TGTGCCACCGCTGTGGGGGGGTCCCACTCTGGGGCCAACGTCCTGACTTTC.

The J gene is TRBJ2-7, the V gene TRBV19, with TRBD2 matching over 14 bases. The CDR3 contains 16 residues. From germline, CDR1 is LNHDA and CDR2 SQIVND (reference sequence). V was pared by 5 bases and J by 5 bases, with 8 bases of the junction left unmatched. CDR3 coding DNA: TGTGCCAGTAGTTTTCAACCGGGACTAGCGGGAGACGAGCAGTACTTC. Residues: CASSFQPGLAGDEQYF.

The chain joins TRBV6-1 to TRBJ1-5, with TRBD1 matching over 7 bases. The germline CDR1 and CDR2 sequences are MNHNS and SASEGT. This CDR3 is built from 15 residues. V lost 6 bases to trimming and J lost 2 bases; unmatched junction nucleotides: 7. For the CDR3, the DNA is TGTGCCAGCAGAGCGCGCGACAGGGGCAATCAGCCCCAGCATTTT. Its translation is CASRARDRGNQPQHF.

V is TRBV28 and J is TRBJ2-2; TRBD2 is a possible D gene (6 bases). Germline V gene data show CDR1 as MDHEN and CDR2 as SYDVKM. V was clipped by 2 bases and J by 2 bases, with 9 bases between them. This CDR3 comprises 15 residues. This CDR3 is CASSLGDFNTGELFF. The CDR3 DNA reads TGTGCCAGCAGTTTAGGGGACTTCAACACCGGGGAGCTGTTTTTT.

The genes are TRBV11-2 and TRBJ1-3; D remains ambiguous. This CDR3 spans 14 amino acids. CDR1 and CDR2 (germline): SGHAT, FQNNGV. The V gene lost 2 bases and the J gene lost 8 bases, with 13 bases spanning the gap. CDR3 DNA sequence: TGTGCCAGCAGCTTACTATCTCCCGGGCACACCATATATTTT. It encodes CASSLLSPGHTIYF.

V usage is TRBV7-2 and J usage is TRBJ2-7, with unresolved D. CDR1 is SGHTA, CDR2 FQGNSA, per germline. The CDR3 is 14 amino acids. Between the trimmed V and J ends, which lost 3 bases and 0 bases, there was a span of 9 bases. The CDR3 coding sequence is TGTGCCAGCAGCTTTAGTGGACCCTCCTACGAGCAGTACTTC. It encodes CASSFSGPSYEQYF.

The rearrangement joins TRBV7-4 to TRBJ2-7, with TRBD1 matching 8 bases. CDR1 and CDR2 (germline): SGHVT, SQSDAQ. J lost 3 bases, V lost 5 bases, and 3 bases had no gene match. The CDR3 totals 13 residues. The CDR3 DNA follows: TGTGCCAGCAGCCGGGGGACAGGCTACGAGCAGTACTTC. This sequence encodes CASSRGTGYEQYF.

A few counts support this clone. V gene TRBV4-2 combines with J gene TRBJ1-5, with a tentative D call TRBD1 (5 bases). Germline CDR1 reads LGHNA; CDR2 reads YNFKEQ. Trimming cost V 0 bases and J 3 bases, with 9 bases left between them. The length of the CDR3 is 15 residues. CDR3 region: CASSQDRGYNQPQHF. The DNA for the CDR3 is TGTGCCAGCAGCCAAGATAGGGGCTACAATCAGCCCCAGCATTTT.

This chain joins TRBV19 and TRBJ1-5; tentatively, D is TRBD1 (6 bases). Germline lookup yields CDR1 LNHDA and CDR2 SQIVND (reference sequence). This CDR3 spans 15 amino acids. V lost 5 bases and J 4 bases, leaving 15 bases between the germline ends. The CDR3 region has the DNA TGTGCCAGTAGTGACAGGAGTATACTTAATCAGCCCCAGCATTTT. Its protein is CASSDRSILNQPQHF. Filled out from reference TRBV19 and TRBJ1-5, the complete variable domain reads DGGITQSPKYLFRKEGQNVTLSCEQNLNHDAMYWYRQDPGQGLRLIYYSQIVNDFQKGDIAEGYSVSREKKESFPLTVTSAQKNPTAFYLCASSDRSILNQPQHFGDGTRLSIL.